The source of this TCR beta chain is a study of cytomegalovirus exposure and HLA in healthy donors. CDR1 is SGHTA and CDR2 is FQGNSA in the germline V gene. V was trimmed by 1 base and J by 5 bases, leaving 11 bases between them. CDR3 length equals 15 residues. PCR used 60 Vbeta primers and 13 Jbeta primers. The table came from immunoSEQ multiplex PCR; TCRdb's copy has only in-frame clones and leaves some out. Found here are some 180,000 clones, about 86% of them singletons; the top ten hold under 2%. Source material: PBMCs. The V gene is TRBV7-2, the J gene TRBJ1-4; D is unresolved. The receptor was derived from a middle-aged man in good health and CMV-seropositive. The CDR3 region is CASSLVGRRNEKLFF. CDR3 DNA sequence: TGTGCCAGCAGCTTAGTTGGCAGGAGGAATGAAAAACTGTTTTTT.